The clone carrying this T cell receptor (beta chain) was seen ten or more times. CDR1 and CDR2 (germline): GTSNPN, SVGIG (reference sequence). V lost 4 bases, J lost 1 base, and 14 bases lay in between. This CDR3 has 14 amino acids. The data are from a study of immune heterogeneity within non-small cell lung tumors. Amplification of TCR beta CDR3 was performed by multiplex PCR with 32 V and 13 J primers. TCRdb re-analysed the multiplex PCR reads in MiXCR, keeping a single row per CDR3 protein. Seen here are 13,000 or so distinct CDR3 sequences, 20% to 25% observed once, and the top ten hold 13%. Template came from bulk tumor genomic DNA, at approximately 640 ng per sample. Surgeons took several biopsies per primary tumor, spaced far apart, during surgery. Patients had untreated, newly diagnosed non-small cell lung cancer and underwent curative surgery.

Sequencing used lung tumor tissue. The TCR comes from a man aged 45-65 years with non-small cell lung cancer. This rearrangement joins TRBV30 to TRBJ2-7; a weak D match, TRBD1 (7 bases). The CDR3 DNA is TGTGCCTGGAATTGGGGGGACAGTTCCTACGAGCAGTACTTC. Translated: CAWNWGDSSYEQYF.